This T cell receptor (beta chain) was recovered during a study of cytomegalovirus exposure and HLA in healthy donors. The V segment lost 1 base and the J segment 2 bases; nucleotides outside the gene matches: 17. The CDR3 totals 18 residues. Per germline, CDR1 SQVTM and CDR2 ANQGSEA. This clone was recorded a few times. This PCR relied on a set of 60 Vbeta primers and 13 Jbeta primers. The data were produced by immunoSEQ multiplex PCR, yet TCRdb's version contains in-frame clones alone and is incomplete. There are 75,000 to 80,000 clones in the sample; 60% to 85% occur only once, and 1.1% lies in the top ten.

The rearrangement joins TRBV29-1 to TRBJ2-7, with TRBD1 matching over 7 bases. Material: PBMCs. This receptor was identified in a male donor in good health and CMV-seronegative. As DNA, the CDR3 is TGCAGCGTTGAAGTTGACCCTCCCCCGGGACAGAGTACCTACGAGCAGTACTTC. Its translation is CSVEVDPPPGQSTYEQYF.